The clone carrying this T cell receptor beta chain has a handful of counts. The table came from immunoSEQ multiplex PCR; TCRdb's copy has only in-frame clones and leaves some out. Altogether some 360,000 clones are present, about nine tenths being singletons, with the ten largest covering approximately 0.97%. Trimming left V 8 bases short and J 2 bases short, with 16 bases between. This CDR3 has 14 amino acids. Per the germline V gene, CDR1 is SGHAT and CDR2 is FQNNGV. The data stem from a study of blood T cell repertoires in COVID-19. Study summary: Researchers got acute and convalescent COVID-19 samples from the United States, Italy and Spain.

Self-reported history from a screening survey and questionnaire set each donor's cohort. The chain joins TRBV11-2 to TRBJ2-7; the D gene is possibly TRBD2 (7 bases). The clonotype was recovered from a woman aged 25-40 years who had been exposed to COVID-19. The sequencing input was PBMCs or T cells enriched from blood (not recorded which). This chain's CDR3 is CASGRVGAAYEQYF. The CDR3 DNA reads TGTGCCAGCGGGAGGGTGGGGGCGGCCTACGAGCAGTACTTC.